The text below deals with one TCR beta chain. This CDR3 has 12 residues. Trimming stripped 1 base from V and 6 bases from J, with 9 bases between. CDR1 and CDR2 (germline): GTSNPN, SVGIG (reference sequence). This entry belongs to a study of OX40 agonist ivuxolimab in advanced cancers. Sequencing was performed with immunoSEQ multiplex PCR; in TCRdb, only in-frame clones are kept and a portion is missing. Among 80,000 to 95,000 clones listed, around 90% were seen once. The clonotype comes from an adult with an advanced solid tumor such as melanoma, head and neck, liver or kidney cancer. The genes are TRBV30 and TRBJ1-1, with TRBD1 as a possible D gene (5 bases). This specimen consisted of CD4+ or CD8+ T cells sorted from blood, obtained in a trial of the OX40 agonist ivuxolimab. Here the CDR3 reads CAWSAVGPEAFF. The CDR3 nucleotides are TGTGCCTGGAGTGCCGTGGGGCCTGAAGCTTTCTTT.